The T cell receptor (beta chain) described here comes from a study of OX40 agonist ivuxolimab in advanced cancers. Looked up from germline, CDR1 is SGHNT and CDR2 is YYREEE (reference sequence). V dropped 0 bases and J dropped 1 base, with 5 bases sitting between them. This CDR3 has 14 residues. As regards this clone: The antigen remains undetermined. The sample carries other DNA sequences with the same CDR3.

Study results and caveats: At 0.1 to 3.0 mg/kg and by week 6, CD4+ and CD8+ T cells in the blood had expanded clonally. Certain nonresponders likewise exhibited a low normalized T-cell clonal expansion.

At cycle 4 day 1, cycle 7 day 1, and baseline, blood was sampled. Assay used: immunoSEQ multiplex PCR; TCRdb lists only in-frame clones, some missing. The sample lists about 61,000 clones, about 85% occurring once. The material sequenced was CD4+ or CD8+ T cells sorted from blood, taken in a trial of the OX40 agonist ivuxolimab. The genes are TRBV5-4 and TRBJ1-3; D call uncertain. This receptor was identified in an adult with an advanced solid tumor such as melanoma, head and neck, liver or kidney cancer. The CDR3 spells CASSLGGSGNTIYF. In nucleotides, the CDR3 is TGTGCCAGCAGCTTGGGTGGTTCTGGAAACACCATATATTTT.